This TCR beta chain was observed in a study of T cells after yellow fever vaccination. General study points: When the response was secondary, it was weaker but reached its peak faster, day 5 versus 15. From the bulk population, abundant clonotypes could contaminate and appear within FACS-sorted repertoires. In post-booster samples, most primary-vaccination clones reappeared (approximately 95% CD4, 70% to 90% CD8).

This clonotype was recorded a few times. Its antigen remains unidentified. A process of 5'RACE template switching, which added a universal primer site and UMIs, was used to make TCR cDNA. One entry per CDR3 protein results from TCRdb running MiXCR on the 5' RACE reads. This table has over 110,000 distinct CDR3 sequences, approximately 7.7% appearing once. V lost 4 bases and J lost 3, with 11 bases in between. The CDR3 runs to 15 residues. Germline CDR1 and CDR2: SGHNT and YYREEE (reference sequence). The chain carries TRBV5-4 and TRBJ2-6; no clear D. This sequence originates from a man aged 25 to 40 who received the YFV17D yellow fever vaccine. The sample consisted of CD4+ T cells sorted from PBMCs, taken 5 days after the yellow fever booster vaccination. The CDR3 DNA sequence: TGTGCCAGCAGCCCCGGACGGTTTGGGGCCAACGTCCTGACTTTC. Amino acid sequence: CASSPGRFGANVLTF. Supplemented by reference TRBV5-4 and TRBJ2-6, the full variable domain reads ETGVTQSPTHLIKTRGQQVTLRCSSQSGHNTVSWYQQALGQGPQFIFQYYREEENGRGNFPPRFSGLQFPNYSSELNVNALELDDSALYLCASSPGRFGANVLTFGAGSRLTVL.